One and the same sample provided the 5 T cell receptor beta chains below, sequenced in a study of T cells in Graves' hyperthyroidism and ophthalmopathy. Amplified regions were TCR beta CDR3 sequences from RNA transcripts. Carried out on the TCR CDR3, a first-round RT-PCR used the HTBI primer set. TCRdb recomputed calls from the multiplex PCR reads with MiXCR, one row per CDR3 protein. Counted here are some 270,000 distinct CDR3 sequences, roughly 13% occurring once; the ten biggest clones make up under 8%. Sequenced material: blood. Receptor source: a woman aged 40 to 55 with Graves' hyperthyroidism.

This clonotype has ten or more counts. This chain joins TRBV7-9 and TRBJ2-1; 10 nucleotides match TRBD2. The CDR3 loop spans 16 amino acids. CDR1 is SEHNR and CDR2 is FQNEAQ in the germline V gene (reference sequence). The V gene end was trimmed by 5 bases and the J gene end by 8 bases; junction bases not matched to a gene: 12. CDR3 coding DNA: TGTGCCAGCAGCCCCCGGGGACTAGCGCAGGGCGATGAGCAGTTCTTC. It encodes CASSPRGLAQGDEQFF.

This clonotype was counted many times. The chain joins TRBV20-1 to TRBJ2-1, with TRBD2 matching over 8 bases. The length of the CDR3 is 16 residues. Trimming took 3 bases from V and 0 from J; bases not matched to a gene: 7. Germline values: CDR1 DFQATT, CDR2 SNEGSKA (reference sequence). CDR3: CSASVRSGSSYNEQFF. CDR3 in DNA: TGCAGTGCTAGTGTTCGGAGCGGGAGCTCCTACAATGAGCAGTTCTTC.

Remarks on this clonotype: An end of the junction differs from the germline gene, which may be a read error. This chain connects TRBV6-5 to TRBJ2-5; TRBD2 matches 10 bases. The CDR3 extends over 16 amino acids. Germline CDR1 is MNHEY and CDR2 is SVGAGI. The CDR3 protein is CAGSYSPSGRGETQYF. The CDR3 DNA reads as TGTGCCGGCAGTTACTCCCCTAGCGGGAGAGGAGAGACCCAGTACTTC.

The sample holds many counts of this clonotype. CDR3 DNA: TGTGCCAGCAGCGTACAGGGGGGGACCCAGTACTTC. Amino acids: CASSVQGGTQYF. The J gene is TRBJ2-5, the V gene TRBV9; tentatively, D is TRBD1 (7 bases). The CDR3 is made up of 12 amino acids. Between the trimmed V and J ends, which lost 1 base and 7 bases, there was a span of 8 bases. The germline V gene has CDR1 SGDLS and CDR2 YYNGEE.

As DNA, the CDR3 is TGTGCCAGCAGTGAAGAATCTAGCGGGAGATACGAGCAGTACTTC. Amino acid sequence: CASSEESSGRYEQYF. The J gene is TRBJ2-7, the V gene TRBV2; 10 positions agree with TRBD2. CDR3 length: 15 amino acids. Trimming at V came to 1 base and at J to 4 bases, leaving 4 bases not matched to a gene. Germline CDR1 SNHLY, CDR2 FYNNEI.